These 18 T cell receptor beta chains originate from one sample sequenced in a study of T cell responses to AZD1222 COVID-19 vaccine. Sequencing was performed with immunoSEQ multiplex PCR; in TCRdb, only in-frame clones are kept and a portion is missing. The sample has about 63,000 clones, over 75% seen once; the top ten hold less than 20%. The source was peripheral blood, collected on day 0 of AZD1222 vaccination. The source of these receptors is an adult in good health.

The chain combines TRBV11-3 with TRBJ2-7; no clear D. Trimming left V 0 bases short and J 5 bases short, with 8 bases between. This CDR3 is 13 amino acids long. CDR1 and CDR2 (germline): SGHNT, YENEEA. The CDR3 sequence is CASSLDPVNEQYF. CDR3 bases: TGTGCCAGCAGCTTAGATCCCGTCAACGAGCAGTACTTC.

Concerning this clone itself: The identical CDR3 is also encoded by other nucleotide sequences in the sample. The chain couples TRBV5-1 to TRBJ2-3; D call uncertain. The ends were cut back, 2 bases at V and 6 bases at J, with 7 bases in the middle. CDR3 size: 12 residues. Germline lookup yields CDR1 SGHRS and CDR2 YFSETQ. The DNA for the CDR3 is TGCGCCAGCAGCTTAGTCGGGGATACGCAGTATTTT. Translating gives CASSLVGDTQYF.

The V and J genes are TRBV27 and TRBJ2-7, with TRBD1 matching over 9 bases. The V gene's germline CDR1 is MNHEY and CDR2 SMNVEV (reference sequence). V trimming: 5 bases; J trimming: 2 bases; junction bases outside the gene matches: 13. This CDR3 contains 17 residues. CDR3: CASSPRTGTGTPYEQYF. The DNA for the CDR3 is TGTGCCAGCAGTCCCCGGACCGGGACAGGGACTCCCTACGAGCAGTACTTC.

The V and J genes are TRBV30 and TRBJ2-7; D not resolved. The CDR3 length is 13 residues. The V end was cut by 0 bases, the J end by 4 bases, with 10 bases between. The germline V gene encodes CDR1 GTSNPN and CDR2 SVGIG (reference sequence). CDR3 region: CAWSVRPRYEQYF. The CDR3, as DNA: TGTGCCTGGAGTGTAAGACCCAGGTACGAGCAGTACTTC.

This sequence joins TRBV11-2 and TRBJ1-6, with D tentatively TRBD1 (5 bases). CDR1 SGHAT and CDR2 FQNNGV come from the germline V gene. Trimming left V 0 bases short and J 10 bases short, with 13 bases between. The CDR3 loop spans 15 amino acids. The CDR3 sequence: CASSLDFGAASPLHF. As DNA, the CDR3 is TGTGCCAGCAGCTTAGATTTTGGGGCAGCGTCACCCCTCCACTTT.

The gene calls are TRBV11-2 and TRBJ2-7; TRBD1 matches 9 bases. Germline loops: CDR1 SGHAT, CDR2 FQNNGV. Losses at the gene ends were 5 bases for V and 7 bases for J; bases not matched to a gene: 6. The CDR3 totals 13 residues. CDR3 sequence reads: CASSPGTGREQYF. CDR3 in DNA: TGTGCCAGCAGCCCGGGGACAGGGCGGGAGCAGTACTTC.

V is TRBV7-3 and J is TRBJ2-1; D is unresolved. Looked up from germline, CDR1 is SGHTA and CDR2 is FQGTGA. There are 12 residues in the CDR3. Between the trimmed V and J ends, which lost 5 bases and 5 bases, there was a span of 7 bases. The CDR3 reads CASSTSDNEQFF. The CDR3 DNA follows: TGTGCCAGCAGCACTTCTGACAATGAGCAGTTCTTC.

CDR3 sequence reads: CASSQGGTGSYGYTF. DNA of the CDR3: TGTGCCAGCAGCCAAGGGGGGACAGGGAGCTATGGCTACACCTTC. V and J are TRBV3-1 (or the pseudogene TRBV3-2) and TRBJ1-2; the match to TRBD1 covers 9 bases. In germline, CDR1 is LGHDT, CDR2 YNNKEL (reference sequence). V was pared by 1 base and J by 4 bases, with 4 bases of the junction left unmatched. This CDR3 has 15 amino acids.

This clone was observed a few times. The V call is TRBV19, the J call TRBJ2-7; D is uncertain. Germline CDR1 reads LNHDA; CDR2 reads SQIVND (reference sequence). V dropped 5 bases and J dropped 2 bases, with 4 bases sitting between them. This CDR3 is 11 amino acids long. CDR3 nucleotides: TGTGCCAGTAGTCCCACCTACGAGCAGTACTTC. It codes for CASSPTYEQYF. Full variable domain (outside the CDR3, taken from reference TRBV19 and TRBJ2-7): DGGITQSPKYLFRKEGQNVTLSCEQNLNHDAMYWYRQDPGQGLRLIYYSQIVNDFQKGDIAEGYSVSREKKESFPLTVTSAQKNPTAFYLCASSPTYEQYFGPGTRLTVT.

The chain is built from TRBV2 and TRBJ2-1, with TRBD1 matching over 9 bases. Trimming removed 7 bases from V and 9 bases from J; junction bases left unmatched: 13. CDR3 length: 15 residues. The germline V gene encodes CDR1 SNHLY and CDR2 FYNNEI. The CDR3 DNA is TGTGCCAGCAACCTCCTCGACAGGGGGGTAGGTGAGCAGTTCTTC. It specifies CASNLLDRGVGEQFF.

A word on this clone: A read error may account for a junction end that differs from germline. The chain is built from TRBV7-7 and TRBJ1-1; no definite D call. The germline gives CDR1 SSHAT, CDR2 FNYEAQ (reference sequence). CDR3 size: 13 residues. CDR3 DNA sequence: TGTGCTAGCAGCTTAAGACCGGACACTGAAGCTTTCTTT. Amino acid sequence: CASSLRPDTEAFF.

The chain employs TRBV3-1 (or the pseudogene TRBV3-2) and TRBJ2-2; 8 bases match TRBD1. V shed 0 bases, J shed 1 base, and the junction held 7 bases outside the gene matches. Germline V gene data show CDR1 as LGHDT and CDR2 as YNNKEL (reference sequence). CDR3 size: 18 residues. DNA of the CDR3: TGTGCCAGCAGCCAAGATCCCCTTGGGACAGGGAACACCGGGGAGCTGTTTTTT. Translated, it gives CASSQDPLGTGNTGELFF.

This chain uses TRBV14 with TRBJ2-2; the D is unclear. The ends were cut back, 2 bases at V and 8 bases at J, with 9 bases in the middle. The CDR3 sequence is 13 residues long. Germline lookup yields CDR1 SGHDN and CDR2 FVKESK. The CDR3 DNA is TGTGCCAGCAGCCAATCACTCGGGGGGGAGCTGTTTTTT. Protein: CASSQSLGGELFF.

The genes are TRBV14 and TRBJ2-7; 8 bases line up with TRBD1. The CDR3 consists of 14 residues. Per germline, CDR1 SGHDN and CDR2 FVKESK. J was trimmed by 5 bases and V by 5 bases; bases with no gene match: 8. CDR3 residues: CASSYRDRRDEQYF. In nucleotides, the CDR3 is TGTGCCAGCAGCTACCGGGACAGGAGGGACGAGCAGTACTTC.

A note on this clone: At one boundary the junction diverges from the germline segment, which might be a read error. V is TRBV19 and J is TRBJ1-5; D gene unclear. CDR3 size: 11 residues. Germline CDR1 and CDR2: LNHDA and SQIVND (reference sequence). The CDR3 region is CASSVGQAQHF. The CDR3, as DNA: TGTGCCAGTAGTGTGGGTCAGGCCCAGCATTTT. Supplemented by reference TRBV19 and TRBJ1-5, the full variable domain reads DGGITQSPKYLFRKEGQNVTLSCEQNLNHDAMYWYRQDPGQGLRLIYYSQIVNDFQKGDIAEGYSVSREKKESFPLTVTSAQKNPTAFYLCASSVGQAQHFGDGTRLSIL.

The chain links TRBV5-1 to TRBJ1-4; D not certain. V was pared by 4 bases and J by 8 bases, with 18 bases between. Germline-derived CDR1 and CDR2 are SGHRS and YFSETQ. The CDR3 consists of 15 residues. Here the CDR3 DNA reads TGCGCCAGCAGCAGCGGACTACTAGATAAAGAAAAACTGTTTTTT. This encodes CASSSGLLDKEKLFF.

The CDR3 DNA reads TGTGCCAGCAGCAAATGGACAGGCTACGAGCAGTACTTC. Translating it yields CASSKWTGYEQYF. The rearrangement links TRBV5-4 to TRBJ2-7; 7 nucleotides line up with TRBD1. The germline V gene encodes CDR1 SGHNT and CDR2 YYREEE (reference sequence). V shed 4 bases, J shed 3 bases, and the junction held 4 bases outside the gene matches. The length of the CDR3 is 13 residues.

The rearrangement joins TRBV3-1 (or the pseudogene TRBV3-2) to TRBJ1-2; no firm D call. The CDR3 spans 15 residues. V shed 0 bases and J shed 3 bases, with 11 bases lying between them. Germline assignment: CDR1 LGHDT and CDR2 YNNKEL (reference sequence). The DNA of the CDR3 is TGTGCCAGCAGCCAAGACCCCCGGGCGGACTATGGCTACACCTTC. Translation gives CASSQDPRADYGYTF.